The rows below give T cell receptor beta chains drawn from one sample of a study of blood T cell repertoires in COVID-19. The assay was immunoSEQ multiplex PCR, and TCRdb's table has in-frame clones only and misses some. The sample has about 150,000 clones; approximately 85% are singletons. The sequencing sample was made of peripheral blood. These TCRs come from a man aged 55 to 70 with COVID-19, enrolled during active disease. Each CDR3 is given with its conserved first and last residue. Clone size is stated in some rows and not others, as once, few, many or a class when expanded.

TRBJ1-5 | . | TRBV6-1 | CASSEPAGWGNQPQHF
TRBJ1-1 | . | TRBV20-1 | CSASLGNMNTEAFF
TRBJ2-1 | . | TRBV9 | CASSVVPSAYNEQFF
TRBJ1-6 | once | TRBV19 | CASSPNRDREAPLHF
TRBJ2-7 | . | TRBV9 | CASSPEGGMGGYYEQYF
TRBJ2-7 | . | TRBV28 | CASNGQVPYEQYF
TRBJ2-1 | few | TRBV24-1 | CATSDSSGSQYNEQFF
TRBJ1-1 | once | TRBV7-6 | CASSLLSDKGASEAFF
TRBJ1-2 | . | TRBV5-1 | CASSLGGSYGYTF
TRBJ2-5 | . | TRBV7-8 | CASSFSTQETQYF
TRBJ1-5 | . | TRBV7-2 | CASSLTGVQPQHF
TRBJ1-4 | . | TRBV27 | CASSFQGQGEKLFF
TRBJ2-1 | . | TRBV2 | CASSMGPYNEQFF
TRBJ1-4 | few | TRBV3-1/TRBV3-2 | CASSQRGTGEKLFF
TRBJ1-6 | few | TRBV11-1 | CASSPGGADNSPLHF
TRBJ1-3 | . | TRBV5-5 | CASSLESGVSGNTIYF
TRBJ1-1 | . | TRBV7-3 | CASSSTGKAFF
TRBJ1-1 | . | TRBV18 | CASSPGNTEAFF
TRBJ1-3 | . | TRBV3-1/TRBV3-2 | CASSQDRGTGVKTDSGNTIYF
TRBJ1-4 | . | TRBV27 | CASSRKAGQPNEKLFF
TRBJ1-5 | few | TRBV18 | CASSPIADGNQPQHF
TRBJ1-6 | . | TRBV19 | CASRATNSPLHF
TRBJ2-1 | . | TRBV4-3 | CASSQGVVAGGVFF
TRBJ1-6 | . | TRBV2 | CASSEEGTGNSPLHF
TRBJ1-1 | . | TRBV14 | CASSQAGKKNTEAFF
TRBJ1-4 | . | TRBV30 | CAWSMGGNEKLFF
TRBJ2-1 | once | TRBV19 | CASKPRVSSYNEQFF
TRBJ2-1 | . | TRBV7-2 | CASSLDRTSGGSYNEQFF
TRBJ1-4 | . | TRBV11-2 | CASSGAGTGFNEKLFF
TRBJ1-1 | . | TRBV9 | CASSVGTGGLSTEAFF
TRBJ2-1 | . | TRBV12-3/TRBV12-4 | CASSREYYNEQFF
TRBJ1-2 | . | TRBV28 | CASSPRGGPPNYGYTF
TRBJ1-6 | . | TRBV7-3 | CASSSGVWYSPLHF
TRBJ1-2 | . | TRBV3-1/TRBV3-2 | CASSALQGYGYTF
TRBJ2-5 | . | TRBV27 | CASSLIAGGETQYF
TRBJ1-5 | . | TRBV6-5 | CASIAMASQPQHF
TRBJ2-2 | . | TRBV6-4 | CASSKTGTLIPANTGELFF
TRBJ2-3 | . | TRBV18 | CASSPRGQISTDTQYF
TRBJ2-3 | few | TRBV9 | CASSVGGGRAVVDTQYF
TRBJ1-2 | few | TRBV9 | CASSANPTKTKGYTF
TRBJ2-2 | . | TRBV29-1 | CSVQGNTGELFF
TRBJ1-2 | once | TRBV24-1 | CATSGLDRGLNYGYTF
TRBJ2-7 | . | TRBV29-1 | CSVDSGTYEQYF
TRBJ2-7 | . | TRBV11-2 | CASSPGTSGGAVEQYF
TRBJ1-1 | . | TRBV6-5 | CASSLDRAGNTEAFF